The rows below give T cell receptor beta chains drawn from one sample of a study of T-cell reconstitution after alpha-beta-depleted transplantation in children. TCRdb independently ran MiXCR on the PCR reads; one entry per CDR3 protein. The sample shows about 400,000 distinct CDR3 sequences, over 20% of them seen only once. Here the sequenced sample was PBMCs from the stem cell graft donor, taken from the stem cell graft. These receptors originate from a human donor who donated a stem cell graft to a child with acute myeloid leukemia. CDR3s include the opening cysteine and the closing phenylalanine or tryptophan. A D gene is named only where the DNA matches it firmly. Some rows mark clone size as missing; the rest say once, few, many or name a class of expanded clone.

d_gene | abundance | j_gene | v_gene | CDR3aa | CDR3nt
TRBD2 | - | TRBJ2-5 | TRBV20-1 | CSAPRAGGQETQYF | TGCAGTGCCCCTCGTGCGGGAGGGCAAGAGACCCAGTACTTC
- | few | TRBJ2-3 | TRBV12-3/TRBV12-4 | CASMAGITDTQYF | TGTGCCAGCATGGCGGGGATCACAGATACGCAGTATTTT
TRBD1 | - | TRBJ2-2 | TRBV20-1 | CSAKGQGKSGELFF | TGCAGTGCTAAAGGACAGGGGAAGTCCGGGGAGCTGTTTTTT
- | - | TRBJ2-5 | TRBV20-1 | CSLFTWETQYF | TGCAGCCTCTTCACCTGGGAGACCCAGTACTTC
- | few | TRBJ2-1 | TRBV4-2 | CASSQVGRGESYNEQFF | TGTGCCAGCAGCCAAGTGGGTCGGGGCGAGTCTTACAATGAGCAGTTCTTC
- | many | TRBJ1-1 | TRBV4-1 | CASSQKAGVGTEAFF | TGCGCCAGCAGCCAAAAGGCGGGGGTGGGCACTGAAGCTTTCTTT
TRBD2 | many | TRBJ2-5 | TRBV29-1 | CSVEISGDETQYF | TGCAGCGTTGAGATTAGCGGGGACGAGACCCAGTACTTC
- | - | TRBJ2-1 | TRBV27 | CASSLPFGNEQFF | TGTGCCAGCAGTTTACCCTTCGGCAATGAGCAGTTCTTC
- | few | TRBJ1-1 | TRBV12-3/TRBV12-4 | CASTKARDTGPMNTEAFF | TGTGCCAGCACCAAAGCGCGGGACACCGGCCCCATGAACACTGAAGCTTTCTTT
- | - | TRBJ2-7 | TRBV7-2 | CASSLGFGREQYF | TGTGCCAGCAGCTTAGGATTTGGACGGGAGCAGTACTTC
- | few | TRBJ2-7 | TRBV7-2 | CASSSFRGAYEQYF | TGTGCCAGCAGCTCCTTTAGGGGGGCATACGAGCAGTACTTC
TRBD1 | many | TRBJ2-1 | TRBV20-1 | CSARKVGTDNEQFF | TGCAGTGCTAGAAAAGTCGGGACAGACAATGAGCAGTTCTTC
- | few | TRBJ2-1 | TRBV5-1 | CASSQTQRASYNEQFF | TGCGCCAGCAGCCAAACCCAGCGGGCCTCCTACAATGAGCAGTTCTTC
- | few | TRBJ1-1 | TRBV5-5 | CASSRTTGSNTEAFF | TGTGCCAGCAGCCGAACCACAGGGTCGAACACTGAAGCTTTCTTT
TRBD2 | - | TRBJ2-7 | TRBV24-1 | CATSAGGLAGYEQYF | TGTGCCACCAGTGCGGGGGGACTTGCTGGCTACGAGCAGTACTTC
TRBD2 | few | TRBJ2-3 | TRBV20-1 | CSARTISGKVTDTQYF | TGCAGTGCTAGAACGATTAGCGGGAAGGTCACAGATACGCAGTATTTT
- | few | TRBJ1-6 | TRBV20-1 | CSARAWQGNSPLHF | TGCAGTGCTAGAGCGTGGCAGGGTAATTCACCCCTCCACTTT
- | few | TRBJ2-7 | TRBV12-3/TRBV12-4 | CASSFSGGSFEQYF | TGTGCCAGCAGTTTTAGTGGGGGGTCCTTCGAGCAGTACTTC
- | few | TRBJ1-5 | TRBV6-1 | CASRAGTTNQPQHF | TGTGCCAGCAGAGCCGGGACAACTAATCAGCCCCAGCATTTT
- | few | TRBJ2-1 | TRBV12-3/TRBV12-4 | CASSPASNYNEQFF | TGTGCCAGCAGTCCCGCTTCGAATTACAATGAGCAGTTCTTC
TRBD2 | many | TRBJ2-1 | TRBV29-1 | CSVAGEASGRSSYNEQFF | TGCAGCGTTGCAGGAGAGGCTAGCGGGAGGAGCTCCTACAATGAGCAGTTCTTC
- | - | TRBJ1-3 | TRBV28 | CASSLTLSGNTIYF | TGTGCCAGCAGTTTGACGTTGTCTGGAAACACCATATATTTT
- | many | TRBJ2-7 | TRBV4-2 | CASSQEGRYSYEQYF | TGTGCCAGCAGCCAAGAGGGGCGTTACTCCTACGAGCAGTACTTC
- | few | TRBJ2-7 | TRBV28 | CASSYASSYEQYF | TGTGCCAGCAGTTACGCTAGCTCCTACGAGCAGTACTTC
TRBD1 | - | TRBJ2-7 | TRBV15 | CATSIEDRAPYEQYF | TGTGCCACCAGCATCGAGGACAGGGCTCCCTACGAGCAGTACTTC
- | many | TRBJ1-4 | TRBV12-3/TRBV12-4 | CASSPRTDNEKLFF | TGTGCCAGCAGCCCCCGGACTGATAATGAAAAACTGTTTTTT
- | - | TRBJ1-1 | TRBV10-3 | CAITASGDTEAFF | TGTGCCATCACCGCTTCCGGGGACACTGAAGCTTTCTTT
- | few | TRBJ2-7 | TRBV7-9 | CASRGTAVREQYF | TGTGCCAGCCGGGGGACTGCAGTTCGCGAGCAGTACTTC
TRBD2 | - | TRBJ2-1 | TRBV29-1 | CSVEITGGYYNEQFF | TGCAGCGTTGAAATTACGGGGGGATACTACAATGAGCAGTTCTTC
TRBD2 | - | TRBJ2-7 | TRBV19 | CASKGTSGEAEQYF | TGTGCCAGTAAAGGGACTAGCGGAGAGGCCGAGCAGTACTTC
TRBD1 | - | TRBJ1-4 | TRBV20-1 | CSARATGGTEKLFF | TGCAGTGCTAGAGCGACAGGGGGCACTGAAAAACTGTTTTTT
- | - | TRBJ2-5 | TRBV27 | CASKASTAPATQYF | TGTGCCAGCAAAGCGTCGACAGCCCCGGCGACCCAGTACTTC
- | many | TRBJ1-5 | TRBV12-3/TRBV12-4 | CASSFSSHNHQPQHF | TGTGCCAGCAGTTTCTCGTCCCACAATCATCAGCCCCAGCATTTT
- | - | TRBJ1-1 | TRBV7-2 | CASSLAGAGVGGEAFF | TGTGCCAGCAGCTTAGCAGGGGCAGGCGTCGGGGGTGAAGCTTTCTTT
TRBD2 | few | TRBJ2-1 | TRBV7-8 | CASSVGSGRGSYNEQFF | TGTGCCAGCAGTGTCGGTAGCGGGAGAGGTTCCTACAATGAGCAGTTCTTC
TRBD2 | - | TRBJ2-1 | TRBV29-1 | CSAEGLAGGTFSYNEQFF | TGCAGCGCCGAAGGACTAGCGGGAGGCACATTCTCCTACAATGAGCAGTTCTTC
- | few | TRBJ1-2 | TRBV20-1 | CSAREGSNYGYTF | TGCAGTGCTAGAGAAGGCAGCAACTATGGCTACACCTTC